This passage covers 28 T cell receptor beta chains from one sample sequenced in a study of blood T cell repertoires in COVID-19. Method: immunoSEQ multiplex PCR; TCRdb's copy keeps in-frame clones and lacks some. Here the sample spans hundreds of thousands of clones, around 82% being singletons. Input material: peripheral blood. The receptor source for this set is a woman in her thirties or forties with active or convalescent COVID-19.

This chain links TRBV28 with TRBJ1-1, with 9 bases that match TRBD1. Germline trimming cut 5 bases from V and 5 bases from J; bases unmatched to any gene: 3. Germline values: CDR1 MDHEN, CDR2 SYDVKM. This CDR3 is built from 13 residues. CDR3 DNA: TGTGCCAGCAGTGGGACAGGGAGGACTGAAGCTTTCTTT. This gives the protein CASSGTGRTEAFF. Complete variable domain (other parts from reference TRBV28 and TRBJ1-1): DVKVTQSSRYLVKRTGEKVFLECVQDMDHENMFWYRQDPGLGLRLIYFSYDVKMKEKGDIPEGYSVSREKKERFSLILESASTNQTSMYLCASSGTGRTEAFFGQGTRLTVV.

This sequence joins TRBV19 and TRBJ2-7, with 10 positions matching TRBD2. V was clipped by 4 bases and J by 3 bases; unmatched bases: 9. The CDR3 loop spans 16 amino acids. Germline V gene sequence: CDR1 LNHDA, CDR2 SQIVND (reference sequence). CDR3 sequence (DNA): TGTGCCAGTAGTAGGTCTGGAGCGGGAGGGGTCTACGAGCAGTACTTC. This codes for CASSRSGAGGVYEQYF.

This clone was observed a few times. The chain combines TRBV30 with TRBJ2-7; 9 nucleotides align to TRBD1. CDR3 length: 13 residues. Germline lookup yields CDR1 GTSNPN and CDR2 SVGIG (reference sequence). Trimming at V came to 8 bases and at J to 3 bases, leaving 8 bases not matched to a gene. Written as DNA, the CDR3 is TGTGCCCTACAGGGGGCGAGTATCTACGAGCAGTACTTC. Protein sequence: CALQGASIYEQYF.

J is TRBJ2-2 and V is TRBV2; 8 nucleotides match TRBD1. The CDR3 length is 15 residues. Germline lookup yields CDR1 SNHLY and CDR2 FYNNEI. Trimming cost V 5 bases and J 6 bases; bases outside gene matches: 8. The CDR3 reads CASSSGTGDSGELFF. CDR3 nucleotide sequence: TGTGCCAGCAGTTCCGGGACAGGAGATTCCGGGGAGCTGTTTTTT.

The chain uses TRBV25-1 and TRBJ1-5; possible D gene TRBD1, 6 bases. Trimming pared 1 base from V and 9 bases from J, leaving 13 bases between. Germline loops: CDR1 MGHDK, CDR2 SYGVNS. The CDR3 covers 14 residues. The CDR3 is CASSELGGHGPQHF. Here the CDR3 DNA reads TGTGCCAGCAGTGAATTGGGGGGGCACGGGCCCCAGCATTTT.

V is TRBV9 and J is TRBJ2-7; D gene unclear. With 0 bases removed from V and 9 bases from J, the gap between germline ends came to 16 bases. Germline CDR1 is SGDLS and CDR2 is YYNGEE. This CDR3 has 14 residues. The CDR3 nucleotides read TGTGCCAGCAGCGTAGAGGCGTTTTCTACGGGGCAGTACTTC. Translated: CASSVEAFSTGQYF.

As DNA, the CDR3 is TGTGCCAGCAGCCAATCACAGGGGGATGAGCAGTTCTTC. Translating gives CASSQSQGDEQFF. The gene calls are TRBV3-1 (or the pseudogene TRBV3-2) and TRBJ2-1, with 8 bases identical to TRBD1. CDR1 is LGHDT, CDR2 YNNKEL, per germline (reference sequence). The V segment lost 2 bases and the J segment 8 bases; nucleotides outside the gene matches: 2. There are 13 residues in the CDR3.

The chain recombines TRBV19 with TRBJ2-1; perhaps TRBD1 as D (6 bases). V shed 5 bases and J shed 10 bases, with 21 bases lying between them. This CDR3 is built from 15 residues. Germline-derived CDR1 and CDR2 are LNHDA and SQIVND (reference sequence). The DNA of the CDR3 is TGTGCCAGTAGTCCCTGGGACACCTCCGAGCGGGAGCAGTTCTTC. Translated: CASSPWDTSEREQFF.

J is TRBJ2-7 and V is TRBV6-1; TRBD2 might be the D (6 bases). This CDR3 is built from 14 residues. V gave up 1 base and J gave up 1 base, with 8 bases separating them. CDR1 MNHNS and CDR2 SASEGT come from the germline V gene. Here the CDR3 reads CASSEVGGSYEQYF. In nucleotides, the CDR3 is TGTGCCAGCAGTGAAGTGGGGGGATCCTACGAGCAGTACTTC.

The rearrangement joins TRBV24-1 to TRBJ1-5; D possibly corresponds to TRBD1 (6 bases). Trimming took 4 bases from V and 6 from J, leaving 6 bases between them. Germline CDR1 is KGHDR and CDR2 is SFDVKD. This CDR3 contains 12 residues. CDR3 sequence (DNA): TGTGCCACCAGTGAGGACAGTCAGCCCCAGCATTTT. Translating gives CATSEDSQPQHF.

V usage is TRBV9 and J usage is TRBJ1-5; D is perhaps TRBD1 (6 bases). The CDR3 is 16 amino acids. Looked up from germline, CDR1 is SGDLS and CDR2 is YYNGEE. The V gene lost 0 bases and the J gene lost 1 base, with 11 bases spanning the gap. CDR3 in DNA: TGTGCCAGCAGCGTAGGAGGGGGAGACAGCAATCAGCCCCAGCATTTT. Its translation is CASSVGGGDSNQPQHF.

The V gene is TRBV6-2 or TRBV6-3, the J gene TRBJ1-1; weak D call: TRBD1 (5 bases). CDR1 and CDR2 from the germline V gene are MNHEY and SVGEGT. V was trimmed by 2 bases and J by 5 bases, leaving 9 bases between them. This CDR3 is built from 13 residues. The CDR3 nucleotides are TGTGCCAGCAGTTACACGGCAGGGACTGAAGCTTTCTTT. This codes for CASSYTAGTEAFF.

This clone has more than one count but fewer than ten. The rearrangement joins TRBV5-6 to TRBJ2-7; TRBD1 is a possible D gene (5 bases). Trimming removed 4 bases from V and 2 bases from J, with 10 bases in between. CDR3 length: 13 residues. CDR1 and CDR2 from the germline V gene are SGHDT and YYEEEE. In DNA, the CDR3 is TGTGCCAGCAGCGGGGCCTCTCCCTACGAGCAGTACTTC. Translating gives CASSGASPYEQYF.

The J gene is TRBJ1-1, the V gene TRBV3-1 (or the pseudogene TRBV3-2); D ambiguous. The germline V gene has CDR1 LGHDT and CDR2 YNNKEL (reference sequence). The CDR3 loop spans 15 amino acids. With 1 base removed from V and 3 bases from J, the gap between germline ends came to 12 bases. CDR3 DNA: TGTGCCAGCAGCCAAGGAGCAGGATCGTACACTGAAGCTTTCTTT. Residues: CASSQGAGSYTEAFF.

The V gene is TRBV6-5, the J gene TRBJ2-5; 12 nucleotides match TRBD2. With 7 bases clipped from V and 2 bases from J, the junction kept 2 bases outside the gene matches. The CDR3 length is 14 residues. CDR1 and CDR2 (germline): MNHEY, SVGAGI. This chain's CDR3 is CASIGLAGQETQYF. For the CDR3, the DNA is TGTGCCAGCATTGGACTAGCGGGGCAAGAGACCCAGTACTTC.

DNA for the CDR3: TGTGCCAGCAGTTACTCGCAGGGTTCGGACTATGGCTACACCTTC. It yields the protein CASSYSQGSDYGYTF. The chain uses TRBV6-6 and TRBJ1-2, with D possibly TRBD1 on 5 matching bases. Per germline, CDR1 MNHNY and CDR2 SVGAGI (reference sequence). The CDR3 covers 15 residues. V was shortened by 0 bases and J by 3 bases, with 11 bases between the two germline ends.

V and J are TRBV28 and TRBJ1-3; D not certain. V lost 6 bases and J lost 0, with 15 bases in between. The CDR3 is 16 amino acids. Germline loops: CDR1 MDHEN, CDR2 SYDVKM. CDR3 loop: CASSPVRVFSGNTIYF. In DNA, the CDR3 is TGTGCCAGCAGCCCGGTCCGGGTGTTCTCTGGAAACACCATATATTTT.

The V gene is TRBV4-2, the J gene TRBJ2-1; maybe TRBD2 (5 bases). This CDR3 contains 11 residues. The germline V gene encodes CDR1 LGHNA and CDR2 YNFKEQ. V was trimmed by 4 bases and J by 10 bases, leaving 8 bases between them. The CDR3 sequence is CASSPGNEQFF. Written as DNA, the CDR3 is TGTGCCAGCAGCCCCGGGAACGAGCAGTTCTTC.

Only a few counts were recorded for this clone. The chain joins TRBV7-2 to TRBJ2-7, with D possibly called TRBD1 or TRBD2 (5 bases each). The CDR3 is made up of 15 amino acids. V was trimmed by 5 bases and J by 4 bases, leaving 18 bases between them. Germline CDR1 and CDR2: SGHTA and FQGNSA. The CDR3 loop is CASSVDSGPMYEQYF. CDR3 DNA: TGTGCCAGCAGCGTAGACAGCGGTCCAATGTACGAGCAGTACTTC.

This clone was found once. CDR3 sequence: CASGGTGGIYEQYF. The CDR3 coding sequence is TGTGCCAGCGGGGGGACAGGGGGAATATACGAGCAGTACTTC. The chain recombines TRBV2 with TRBJ2-7, with 11 bases aligning to TRBD1. The trim removed 8 bases at V and 4 bases at J, leaving 7 bases unmatched. Germline loops: CDR1 SNHLY, CDR2 FYNNEI. This CDR3 comprises 14 residues.

The chain has TRBV24-1 and TRBJ2-1, with TRBD1 matching over 7 bases. Germline V gives CDR1 KGHDR, CDR2 SFDVKD. The CDR3 spans 15 residues. The V gene end was trimmed by 5 bases and the J gene end by 4 bases; junction bases not matched to a gene: 7. The CDR3 region is CATSAPWDSYNEQFF. CDR3 nucleotides: TGTGCCACCAGTGCACCCTGGGACAGTTACAATGAGCAGTTCTTC.

The genes are TRBV6-4 and TRBJ2-5; D possibly corresponds to TRBD1 (5 bases). With 7 bases removed from V and 0 bases from J, the gap between germline ends came to 15 bases. Germline assignment: CDR1 MRHNA and CDR2 SNTAGT. The CDR3 length is 15 residues. As DNA, the CDR3 is TGTGCCAGCACTGTCGGATCCAGGGACCAAGAGACCCAGTACTTC. It is translated as CASTVGSRDQETQYF.

J is TRBJ1-5 and V is TRBV7-2, with D perhaps matching TRBD1 (5 bases). V lost 4 bases, J lost 1 base, and 8 bases lay in between. Looked up from germline, CDR1 is SGHTA and CDR2 is FQGNSA. The CDR3 loop spans 14 amino acids. DNA for the CDR3: TGTGCCAGCAGCTCGGGACTGAGCAATCAGCCCCAGCATTTT. This gives the protein CASSSGLSNQPQHF.

The chain uses TRBV7-2 and TRBJ2-1; D might be TRBD1 (6 bases). Trimming cost V 5 bases and J 0 bases, with 14 bases left between them. There are 16 residues in the CDR3. CDR1 and CDR2 (germline): SGHTA, FQGNSA. The CDR3 spells CASSLRGRGSYNEQFF. The CDR3 nucleotides read TGTGCCAGCAGCCTCAGGGGCCGGGGCTCCTACAATGAGCAGTTCTTC.

This chain connects TRBV5-6 to TRBJ1-2; D gene ambiguous. Trimming removed 0 bases from V and 5 bases from J, with 11 bases in between. Germline CDR1 reads SGHDT; CDR2 reads YYEEEE. There are 14 residues in the CDR3. In nucleotides, the CDR3 is TGTGCCAGCAGCTTGGGCAGGCAACCTTATGGCTACACCTTC. This codes for CASSLGRQPYGYTF.

This clone has just one count. The rearrangement joins TRBV10-2 to TRBJ2-2; D gene ambiguous. Germline-derived CDR1 and CDR2 are WSHSY and SAAADI. The V end was cut by 1 base, the J end by 3 bases, with 6 bases between. This CDR3 is 14 amino acids long. Here the CDR3 DNA reads TGCGCCAGCAGTGAGTACGGTGACACCGGGGAGCTGTTTTTT. Encoded protein: CASSEYGDTGELFF.

This chain joins TRBV11-3 and TRBJ2-1; TRBD2 might be the D (5 bases). This CDR3 has 16 residues. V was pared by 5 bases and J by 0 bases, with 14 bases between. Germline CDR1 and CDR2: SGHNT and YENEEA. CDR3 coding DNA: TGTGCCAGCAGCCCGGGTCGTGGGAGCTCCTACAATGAGCAGTTCTTC. Translating it yields CASSPGRGSSYNEQFF.

In regard to this clone: The junction departs from the called germline gene at one end, perhaps through a read error. The chain employs TRBV7-2 and TRBJ1-5; D uncertain. This CDR3 is 13 amino acids long. Looked up from germline, CDR1 is SGHTA and CDR2 is FQGNSA. The CDR3 sequence is CASSSFSDQPQHF. The CDR3 DNA follows: TGTGCCAGCAGCTCCTTTAGCGATCAGCCCCAGCATTTT.